These 22 T cell receptor beta chains share one sample of origin, sequenced in a study of T cell repertoires in cytomegalovirus infection. Their antigen targets remain unknown. TCRdb reanalysed the reads using MiXCR and keeps one entry per CDR3 protein. The data hold about 570,000 distinct CDR3 sequences, with under 45% observed a single time. The sequences come from cultured PBMCs, collected from culture after CMV antigen stimulation. The receptor source for this set is a human donor in good health (CMV status not recorded). Some clones in this sample may be carry-over from other donors' samples.

This sequence joins TRBV7-8 and TRBJ2-7; 9 nucleotides match TRBD1. The germline CDR1 and CDR2 sequences are SGHVS and FQNEAQ. V lost 5 bases and J lost 3; bases outside the gene matches: 8. CDR3 length: 15 amino acids. The CDR3 DNA sequence: TGTGCCAGCAGCCTAGTCTGGGGACAGGGCTACGAGCAGTACTTC. This sequence encodes CASSLVWGQGYEQYF. Together with reference TRBV7-8 and TRBJ2-7, the CDR3 gives the full variable domain: GAGVSQSPRYKVAKRGQDVALRCDPISGHVSLFWYQQALGQGPEFLTYFQNEAQLDKSGLPSDRFFAERPEGSVSTLKIQRTQQEDSAVYLCASSLVWGQGYEQYFGPGTRLTVT.

J is TRBJ1-5 and V is TRBV20-1; D may be TRBD1 (6 bases). The CDR3 loop spans 13 amino acids. From germline, CDR1 is DFQATT and CDR2 SNEGSKA (reference sequence). With 4 bases removed from V and 7 bases from J, the gap between germline ends came to 14 bases. CDR3 sequence reads: CSAIGGGTQPQHF. The DNA for the CDR3 is TGCAGTGCTATCGGGGGGGGGACACAGCCCCAGCATTTT.

This clonotype was picked up a small number of times. The V gene is TRBV7-9, the J gene TRBJ2-4; a weak D match, TRBD1 (5 bases). Trimming left V 1 base short and J 5 bases short, with 12 bases between. Germline lookup yields CDR1 SEHNR and CDR2 FQNEAQ (reference sequence). This CDR3 contains 15 residues. The CDR3 loop reads CASSLEAGFQNIQYF. The CDR3 coding sequence is TGTGCCAGCAGCTTAGAGGCAGGGTTCCAAAACATTCAGTACTTC.

This clonotype appeared a few times. The rearrangement uses TRBV2 and TRBJ2-3; 8 bases map to TRBD2. The germline gives CDR1 SNHLY, CDR2 FYNNEI. CDR3 length: 16 amino acids. V trimming: 7 bases; J trimming: 4 bases; junction bases outside the gene matches: 13. CDR3 coding DNA: TGTGCCAGCACCCACCTACTAGCGGCTCGGCCAGATACGCAGTATTTT. Translation: CASTHLLAARPDTQYF.

The chain uses TRBV10-3 and TRBJ2-6, with D perhaps TRBD2 (5 bases). V lost 8 bases and J 0 bases, leaving 17 bases between the germline ends. Germline V gives CDR1 ENHRY, CDR2 SYGVKD. This CDR3 is 17 amino acids long. The CDR3 here is CAIGMDGITSGANVLTF. The CDR3 DNA reads as TGTGCCATCGGTATGGACGGGATCACCTCTGGGGCCAACGTCCTGACTTTC.

This rearrangement joins TRBV6-2 or TRBV6-3 to TRBJ2-2, with 7 bases identical to TRBD2. Germline V CDR1 and CDR2: MNHEY, SVGEGT. CDR3 length: 18 amino acids. J lost 6 bases, V lost 8 bases, and 21 bases had no gene match. The CDR3 sequence: CASAYWIGREIAAGELFF. CDR3 bases: TGTGCCAGCGCCTACTGGATAGGGCGGGAGATTGCGGCCGGGGAGCTGTTTTTT.

The chain couples TRBV27 to TRBJ2-7; the D gene is possibly TRBD1 (6 bases). CDR1 MNHEY and CDR2 SMNVEV come from the germline V gene (reference sequence). The V end was cut by 1 base, the J end by 1 base, with 11 bases between. The CDR3 is made up of 15 amino acids. DNA of the CDR3: TGTGCCAGCAGTTTATGGCAGGGGATGTCCTACGAGCAGTACTTC. Translating gives CASSLWQGMSYEQYF.

The rearrangement joins TRBV20-1 to TRBJ2-5; tentative D call: TRBD1 (6 bases). The CDR3 has 14 residues. Trimming left V 5 bases short and J 5 bases short, with 18 bases between. Per germline, CDR1 DFQATT and CDR2 SNEGSKA (reference sequence). CDR3 amino acids: CSAEAGVKRETQYF. The CDR3 nucleotides are TGCAGTGCTGAGGCAGGGGTAAAGCGGGAGACCCAGTACTTC.

CDR3 DNA sequence: TGTGCCAGTAAGCGGAGGGGATTCAGGGAAAAACTGTTTTTT. Translating it yields CASKRRGFREKLFF. The chain has TRBV19 and TRBJ1-4; D is possibly TRBD1 (5 bases). The CDR3 runs 14 residues. Germline CDR1 LNHDA, CDR2 SQIVND (reference sequence). The V gene lost 7 bases and the J gene lost 8 bases, with 17 bases spanning the gap. Complete variable domain (other parts from reference TRBV19 and TRBJ1-4): DGGITQSPKYLFRKEGQNVTLSCEQNLNHDAMYWYRQDPGQGLRLIYYSQIVNDFQKGDIAEGYSVSREKKESFPLTVTSAQKNPTAFYLCASKRRGFREKLFFGSGTQLSVL.

The gene calls are TRBV30 and TRBJ1-5; D is uncertain. CDR1 is GTSNPN and CDR2 is SVGIG in the germline V gene (reference sequence). Trimming shortened V by 0 bases and J by 6 bases, and 9 bases separated the two germline ends. CDR3 length: 13 residues. For the CDR3, the DNA is TGTGCCTGGAGTGTACGTGGTGGTCAGCCCCAGCATTTT. This gives the protein CAWSVRGGQPQHF.

The chain recombines TRBV7-2 with TRBJ2-5; D not certain. The CDR3 is 18 amino acids. The V and J ends lost 0 bases and 1 base respectively, with 18 bases between them. Looked up from germline, CDR1 is SGHTA and CDR2 is FQGNSA. The CDR3 bases are TGTGCCAGCAGCTTAGCCCCTCTCATCCTTAGTATCCAAGAGACCCAGTACTTC. This sequence encodes CASSLAPLILSIQETQYF.

The V and J genes are TRBV7-6 and TRBJ1-2, with 7 bases that match TRBD1. The CDR3 extends over 15 amino acids. J gave up 0 bases and V 3 bases, and 4 bases lay outside the gene matches. Germline values: CDR1 SGHVS, CDR2 FNYEAQ. The CDR3 region has the DNA TGTGCCAGCAGCTTGGGACAGCCAGCTAACTATGGCTACACCTTC. It translates to CASSLGQPANYGYTF.

The chain uses TRBV7-9 and TRBJ2-2; maybe TRBD1 (5 bases). V was pared by 3 bases and J by 4 bases, with 12 bases between. The CDR3 totals 15 residues. Germline V gene data show CDR1 as SEHNR and CDR2 as FQNEAQ (reference sequence). The CDR3 DNA is TGTGCCAGCAGCTTCAGTGGACAAATCACCGGGGAGCTGTTTTTT. The encoded protein is CASSFSGQITGELFF.

This clonotype came up many times. This rearrangement joins TRBV12-3 or TRBV12-4 to TRBJ1-1; D may be TRBD1 (6 bases). The CDR3 extends over 14 amino acids. V was clipped by 2 bases and J by 4 bases, with 11 bases between them. CDR3 DNA sequence: TGTGCCAGCAGTTTAACTACAGGGAGCACTGAAGCTTTCTTT. Its protein product is CASSLTTGSTEAFF.

This clonotype was detected only a few times. The V and J genes are TRBV7-6 and TRBJ2-3; a weak D match, TRBD1 (6 bases). The germline gives CDR1 SGHVS, CDR2 FNYEAQ. The CDR3 contains 16 residues. The V end was cut by 7 bases, the J end by 3 bases, with 20 bases between. The CDR3 region is CASIRNLRGGTDTQYF. The DNA for the CDR3 is TGTGCCAGCATACGAAATCTCAGGGGTGGGACAGATACGCAGTATTTT.

This clonotype has more than one count but fewer than ten. The chain uses TRBV7-6 and TRBJ2-3, with 12 positions matching TRBD1. Germline V gene sequence: CDR1 SGHVS, CDR2 FNYEAQ. After removal of 2 bases from V and 4 bases from J, the junction contained 10 bases not matched to a gene. The CDR3 consists of 18 residues. The CDR3, as DNA: TGTGCCAGCAGCTTACCTAGGGGACAGGGGGCATTATCAGATACGCAGTATTTT. It translates to CASSLPRGQGALSDTQYF.

The chain carries TRBV7-6 and TRBJ2-1; 9 bases match TRBD1. The V gene's germline CDR1 is SGHVS and CDR2 FNYEAQ. The V and J ends lost 0 bases and 9 bases, in that order; junction bases with no gene match: 3. The CDR3 is made up of 14 amino acids. CDR3 sequence (DNA): TGTGCCAGCAGCTTAGCTGGGACAGGGAGTGAGCAGTTCTTC. The encoded protein is CASSLAGTGSEQFF.

Only a few counts were recorded for this clonotype. In nucleotides, the CDR3 is TGTGCCAGTAAGGCCTGGGGGGAAAGCACAGATACGCAGTATTTT. This gives the protein CASKAWGESTDTQYF. This chain connects TRBV19 to TRBJ2-3; maybe TRBD2 (6 bases). In germline, CDR1 is LNHDA, CDR2 SQIVND (reference sequence). The V and J ends lost 7 bases and 0 bases respectively, with 14 bases between them. This CDR3 is 15 amino acids long.

The chain uses TRBV7-2 and TRBJ2-7; 9 bases are shared with TRBD1. The germline V gene encodes CDR1 SGHTA and CDR2 FQGNSA. The CDR3 spans 14 residues. Unmatched junction bases numbered 8, after V lost 5 bases and J lost 6 bases. CDR3 loop: CASSLNMGQGEQYF. The CDR3 DNA reads TGTGCCAGCAGCCTAAACATGGGACAGGGCGAGCAGTACTTC. Filled out from reference TRBV7-2 and TRBJ2-7, the complete variable domain reads GAGVSQSPSNKVTEKGKDVELRCDPISGHTALYWYRQSLGQGLEFLIYFQGNSAPDKSGLPSDRFSAERTGGSVSTLTIQRTQQEDSAVYLCASSLNMGQGEQYFGPGTRLTVT.

This clonotype was counted between two and nine times. The V call is TRBV7-8, the J call TRBJ1-1; D call uncertain. CDR1 is SGHVS, CDR2 FQNEAQ, per germline. V shed 3 bases and J shed 1 base, with 12 bases lying between them. This CDR3 has 15 residues. In nucleotides, the CDR3 is TGTGCCAGCAGCTTGTGGCACCCGGCGAACACTGAAGCTTTCTTT. It is translated as CASSLWHPANTEAFF.

The chain recombines TRBV7-2 with TRBJ2-2; D is unresolved. V was cut by 2 bases and J by 6 bases, with 7 bases left in between. This CDR3 spans 13 amino acids. Germline values: CDR1 SGHTA, CDR2 FQGNSA. The CDR3 protein is CASSLRRSGELFF. CDR3 sequence (DNA): TGTGCCAGCAGCTTACGCAGATCCGGGGAGCTGTTTTTT. Complete variable domain (other parts from reference TRBV7-2 and TRBJ2-2): GAGVSQSPSNKVTEKGKDVELRCDPISGHTALYWYRQSLGQGLEFLIYFQGNSAPDKSGLPSDRFSAERTGGSVSTLTIQRTQQEDSAVYLCASSLRRSGELFFGEGSRLTVL.

V usage is TRBV27 and J usage is TRBJ1-2, with D possibly matching TRBD1 (6 bases). The CDR3 runs to 13 residues. Germline CDR1 reads MNHEY; CDR2 reads SMNVEV (reference sequence). V was shortened by 9 bases and J by 10 bases, with 21 bases between the two germline ends. CDR3 amino acids: CASKPGDGGPYTF. CDR3 nucleotides: TGTGCCAGTAAACCAGGGGACGGCGGTCCCTACACCTTC.